A selection of T cell receptor beta chains follows, all from one sample in a study of blood T cells in healthy people across ages. TCRdb re-called the 5' RACE reads through MiXCR, storing one row per CDR3 protein. Of 1.5 million to 2 million distinct CDR3 sequences in the sample, around 48% are singletons; the top ten hold 2% to 2.5%. Sequencing used blood. These receptors were obtained from a woman in her 40s in good health. CDR3s include the opening cysteine and the closing phenylalanine or tryptophan. Each record gives: clone size, D gene, J gene, V gene, CDR3 DNA, CDR3 protein. A D gene is named only where the DNA matches it firmly. For some rows the clone size is stated as once, few or many, or as a class when expanded; others skip it.

few | NA | TRBJ2-7 | TRBV10-3 | TGTGCCATCAGTGAGACAGGTTCCTACGAGCAGTACTTC | CAISETGSYEQYF
few | TRBD2 | TRBJ2-1 | TRBV7-9 | TGTGCCAGCAGCACTAGCGGGGACCCCAATGAGCAGTTCTTC | CASSTSGDPNEQFF
few | NA | TRBJ2-5 | TRBV15 | TGTGCCACCAGCAGACATACAGGTTCTCAAGAGACCCAGTACTTC | CATSRHTGSQETQYF
few | NA | TRBJ2-5 | TRBV29-1 | TGCAGCGTGGGACCGGTAACAGAGACCCAGTACTTC | CSVGPVTETQYF
NA | NA | TRBJ1-2 | TRBV6-6 | TGTGCTACCCTGGCCTCCAAGGGCTATGGCTACACCTTC | CATLASKGYGYTF
many | TRBD1 | TRBJ2-7 | TRBV5-1 | TGTGCCAGCAGGGACAGCTACGAGCAGTACTTC | CASRDSYEQYF
NA | NA | TRBJ2-3 | TRBV29-1 | TGCAGCGTTGGGCCTAGGAACACAGATACGCAGTATTTT | CSVGPRNTDTQYF
NA | TRBD1 | TRBJ2-3 | TRBV4-3 | TGCGCCAGCAGCCAGGCGTGGGACAGGGAGGCAGATACGCAGTATTTT | CASSQAWDREADTQYF
few | NA | TRBJ2-1 | TRBV27 | TGTGCCAGCAGTTTTTGGCGGGGACTTACTCCGGATGAGCAGTTCTTC | CASSFWRGLTPDEQFF
NA | NA | TRBJ2-3 | TRBV7-9 | TGTGCCAGCAGCATCCTCCGGGGGGATACGCAGTATTTT | CASSILRGDTQYF
few | NA | TRBJ2-4 | TRBV5-6 | TGTGCCAGCAGCTTGTTTGATCCCGCCAAAAACATTCAGTACTTC | CASSLFDPAKNIQYF
NA | TRBD1 | TRBJ2-7 | TRBV10-3 | TGTGCCATTGGACAGGGTTTCGGCGAGCAGTACTTC | CAIGQGFGEQYF
NA | NA | TRBJ2-5 | TRBV7-2 | TGTGCCAGCAGCCCGGCGGGTAATCCCAAAGAGACCCAGTACTTC | CASSPAGNPKETQYF
NA | NA | TRBJ1-2 | TRBV28 | TGTGCCAGCAGCCGAAGACCGATCTATGGCTACACCTTC | CASSRRPIYGYTF
NA | NA | TRBJ1-5 | TRBV28 | TGTGCCAGCCGTCGTAATGGGGCTAGCAATCAGCCCCAGCATTTT | CASRRNGASNQPQHF
NA | NA | TRBJ1-2 | TRBV28 | TGTGCCAGCGCCGGGGTCTATGGCTACACCTTC | CASAGVYGYTF
few | TRBD2 | TRBJ2-3 | TRBV7-8 | TGTGCCAGCAGCTTAGCTCTAGCGGGGCTCAGCACAGATACGCAGTATTTT | CASSLALAGLSTDTQYF
NA | NA | TRBJ2-5 | TRBV4-3 | TGCGCCAGCAGCCATCTGTCGGACAGCCAACAAGAGACCCAGTACTTC | CASSHLSDSQQETQYF
NA | TRBD1 | TRBJ1-5 | TRBV9 | TGTGCCAGCAGCGCCGGGACAGGGGGTACTCAGCCCCAGCATTTT | CASSAGTGGTQPQHF
NA | NA | TRBJ1-1 | TRBV10-3 | TGTGCCATCAGTGGCCAGGGAGGTACTGAAGCTTTCTTT | CAISGQGGTEAFF
NA | NA | TRBJ2-7 | TRBV5-1 | TGCGCCAGCAGCATCGACAGCACTAGCGAGCAGTACTTC | CASSIDSTSEQYF
NA | NA | TRBJ2-7 | TRBV4-3 | TGCGCCAGCAGCCAGGCAGGGGGAGGGAAAAGCTACGAGCAGTACTTC | CASSQAGGGKSYEQYF
NA | NA | TRBJ1-4 | TRBV5-1 | TGCGCCAGCAGCCCTGGAGTTACAACTAATGAAAAACTGTTTTTT | CASSPGVTTNEKLFF
NA | TRBD1 | TRBJ2-5 | TRBV7-2 | TGTGCCAGCAGCCCTGACAGGGGTTTGGGGCAGACCCAGTACTTC | CASSPDRGLGQTQYF
NA | NA | TRBJ2-7 | TRBV6-2/TRBV6-3 | TGTGCCAGCAGTTACCCCCGGAGGGCCTACAATGAGCAGTACTTC | CASSYPRRAYNEQYF
NA | TRBD1 | TRBJ1-6 | TRBV2 | TGTGCCAGCAGTGAATTTGCAGGGGGAGGATCACCCCTCCACTTT | CASSEFAGGGSPLHF
NA | TRBD1 | TRBJ2-7 | TRBV9 | TGTGCCAGCAGCGGAGAAGGGGGCGCAGTAGACGAGCAGTACTTC | CASSGEGGAVDEQYF
few | TRBD1 | TRBJ2-4 | TRBV7-9 | TGTGCCAGCAGCCCCCGGGACAGTGCAGCCAAAAACATTCAGTACTTC | CASSPRDSAAKNIQYF
NA | NA | TRBJ2-5 | TRBV20-1 | TGCAGTGCTAACCGCCCCGTGGTGGCGGAGACCCAGTACTTC | CSANRPVVAETQYF
NA | TRBD1 | TRBJ2-1 | TRBV18 | TGTGCCAGCTCGACTCTTTCCCGGGACAGGGAGGTAAGGCAGTTCTTC | CASSTLSRDREVRQFF
NA | TRBD1 | TRBJ1-6 | TRBV10-3 | TGTGCCATGGGACAGGGGGTTAATTCACCCCTCCACTTT | CAMGQGVNSPLHF
NA | TRBD2 | TRBJ2-3 | TRBV3-1 | TGTGCCAGCAGCCAAGATCGGGGAGGGGAAACAGATACGCAGTATTTT | CASSQDRGGETDTQYF
once | NA | TRBJ2-2 | TRBV28 | TGCGCCAGCAGTCAGGACACGGATAACACCGGGGAGCTGTTTTTT | CASSQDTDNTGELFF
NA | TRBD2 | TRBJ2-3 | TRBV7-3 | TGTGCCAGCAGCTCAGGACTAGCGGGGCACACAGATACGCAGTATTTT | CASSSGLAGHTDTQYF
NA | TRBD2 | TRBJ2-5 | TRBV7-2 | TGTGCCAGCAGCCTTGGGGGGGAAGAGATCCAGTACTTC | CASSLGGEEIQYF
few | NA | TRBJ2-7 | TRBV5-1 | TGCGCCAGCAGCTTGGGTGGGGCGCACGACGAGCAGTACTTC | CASSLGGAHDEQYF
NA | TRBD1 | TRBJ1-2 | TRBV6-2/TRBV6-3 | TGTACCAGCATACCCCCGGACAGGCCCTATGGCTACACCTTC | CTSIPPDRPYGYTF
few | NA | TRBJ2-7 | TRBV7-2 | TGTGCCAGCAGCTTAGGAGGGTTTCCCGAGCAGTACTTC | CASSLGGFPEQYF
NA | NA | TRBJ2-5 | TRBV20-1 | TGCAGTGCTAGGTCGACCGTAAATTTGGAGACCCAGTACTTC | CSARSTVNLETQYF
NA | NA | TRBJ2-5 | TRBV20-1 | TGCAGTGCTAGAACCCTAGCGACCCAGTACTTC | CSARTLATQYF
NA | NA | TRBJ1-5 | TRBV20-1 | TGCAGTGCTTCAAATCAGCCCCAGCATTTT | CSASNQPQHF
few | TRBD1 | TRBJ2-4 | TRBV24-1 | TGTGCCACCAGTGATAGGACAGGGAGCCTTCAGTACTTC | CATSDRTGSLQYF
many | NA | TRBJ2-5 | TRBV12-3/TRBV12-4 | TGTGCCAGCAGCTTTGGACAACGACAAGAGACCCAGTACTTC | CASSFGQRQETQYF
NA | NA | TRBJ2-5 | TRBV4-1 | TGCGCCAGCAGCCAAGATTCACCGGATCAGGACGGAGAGACCCAGTACTTC | CASSQDSPDQDGETQYF
NA | NA | TRBJ2-7 | TRBV6-1 | TGTGCCAGCAGCGACCAGGGGGGGCTGACCCGCTCCTACAATGAGCAGTACTTC | CASSDQGGLTRSYNEQYF
NA | NA | TRBJ2-1 | TRBV14 | TGTGCCAGCAGCCAAAGACAGAAAGTTACCTACAATGAGCAGTTCTTC | CASSQRQKVTYNEQFF